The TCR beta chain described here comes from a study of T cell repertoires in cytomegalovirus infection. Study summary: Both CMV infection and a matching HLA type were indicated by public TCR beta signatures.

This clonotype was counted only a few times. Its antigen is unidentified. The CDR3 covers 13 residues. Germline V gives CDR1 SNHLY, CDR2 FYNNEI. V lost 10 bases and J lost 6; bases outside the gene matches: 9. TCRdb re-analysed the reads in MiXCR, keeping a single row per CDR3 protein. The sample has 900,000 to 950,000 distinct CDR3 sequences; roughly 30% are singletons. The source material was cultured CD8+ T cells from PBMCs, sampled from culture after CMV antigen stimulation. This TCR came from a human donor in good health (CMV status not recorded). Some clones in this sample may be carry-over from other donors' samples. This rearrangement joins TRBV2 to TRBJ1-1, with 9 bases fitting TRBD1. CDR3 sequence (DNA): TGTGCCAACAGGACAGGGGCGGACCCTGAAGCTTTCTTT. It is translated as CANRTGADPEAFF.